This T cell receptor beta chain was sequenced during a study of identifying expanded T cells in peripheral blood. Study findings and constraints: Across healthy donors, higher total template counts meant significantly greater approximately 2-week count variance. Technical replicates showed roughly 1.2 changed clones; two weeks about 16.4; four weeks 19.

TCRdb's table, derived via immunoSEQ multiplex PCR, lists solely in-frame clones and lacks some. This repertoire shows approximately 90,000 clones, roughly 90% found once; its top ten account for 3.5% to 4.5%. Worth noting for this clone: Its specificity is not known.

Collection occurred without any documented infections or immune events in donors. The TCR sequence derives from a person aged 18 to 70 in good health. Specimen: blood.

CDR3 nucleotides: TGTGCCAGCAGCTCCCTATCGACTACAGCGATGAACACTGAAGCTTTCTTT. Translated: CASSSLSTTAMNTEAFF. The gene calls are TRBV11-2 and TRBJ1-1, with unresolved D. V was cut by 4 bases and J by 0 bases, with 18 bases left in between. CDR1 is SGHAT and CDR2 is FQNNGV in the germline V gene. The CDR3 contains 17 residues.